These 14 T cell receptor beta chains originate from one sample sequenced in a study of shared clonotypes between healthy human individuals. The naive CD8 subset, CD45RO-negative cells positively selected for CCR7, excluded terminally differentiated effector memory CD45RA+ cells. Method: immunoSEQ multiplex PCR; TCRdb's copy keeps in-frame clones and lacks some. Among about 2.1 million clones listed, just under 95% were seen once. The sample comprised naive CD8+ T cells from PBMCs. These receptors originate from a man between 18 and 35 years old in good health. Some clones in this sample may be carry-over from other donors' samples.

On this clone: Germline and junction disagree at one end, which may indicate a read error. The CDR3 here is CTSSQDPAGGMAETQYF. Written as DNA, the CDR3 is TGCACCAGCAGCCAAGATCCGGCAGGGGGCATGGCAGAGACCCAGTACTTC. V and J are TRBV4-3 and TRBJ2-5; TRBD1 aligns across 8 bases. The CDR3 consists of 17 residues. The germline gives CDR1 LGHNA, CDR2 YSLEER.

The chain employs TRBV7-9 and TRBJ1-1; TRBD1 agrees at 8 bases. The CDR3 sequence is 14 residues long. From germline, CDR1 is SEHNR and CDR2 FQNEAQ (reference sequence). V trimming: 5 bases; J trimming: 7 bases; junction bases outside the gene matches: 9. CDR3 loop: CASSGPTGVGEAFF. CDR3 nucleotides: TGTGCCAGCAGCGGCCCGACAGGGGTTGGTGAAGCTTTCTTT.

The chain joins TRBV2 to TRBJ2-7, with TRBD2 as a possible D gene (6 bases). CDR1 and CDR2 (germline): SNHLY, FYNNEI. The CDR3 is 13 amino acids. Deletions cut 8 bases from V and 5 bases from J, with 16 bases between. This chain's CDR3 is CASFEAGLDEQYF. The CDR3 DNA reads TGTGCCAGCTTTGAAGCGGGTTTGGACGAGCAGTACTTC.

This clone was recorded only once. The chain couples TRBV9 to TRBJ2-1; 11 bases agree with TRBD2. CDR1 SGDLS and CDR2 YYNGEE come from the germline V gene. The CDR3 sequence is 15 residues long. The trim removed 3 bases at V and 6 bases at J, leaving 5 bases unmatched. The CDR3 DNA reads as TGTGCCAGCAGCGAGGGACTAGCGGCTCTCAATGAGCAGTTCTTC. Residues: CASSEGLAALNEQFF.

The genes are TRBV4-2 and TRBJ2-5; D is unclear. Germline CDR1 reads LGHNA; CDR2 reads YNFKEQ. There are 14 residues in the CDR3. The V end was cut by 4 bases, the J end by 0 bases, with 9 bases between. The CDR3 DNA reads TGTGCCAGCAGCCCATACTGGGACCAAGAGACCCAGTACTTC. Protein product: CASSPYWDQETQYF.

The V and J genes are TRBV18 and TRBJ2-1, with 7 bases aligning to TRBD1. From germline, CDR1 is KGHSH and CDR2 LQKENI. V shed 3 bases, J shed 4 bases, and the junction held 9 bases outside the gene matches. The CDR3 sequence is 16 residues long. CDR3 nucleotide sequence: TGTGCCAGCTCACCGGGTATAGGGACAGCTTACAATGAGCAGTTCTTC. It encodes CASSPGIGTAYNEQFF.

The gene calls are TRBV28 and TRBJ1-6; D uncertain. The V gene lost 2 bases and the J gene lost 9 bases, with 23 bases spanning the gap. Germline values: CDR1 MDHEN, CDR2 SYDVKM. The CDR3 spans 18 residues. The CDR3 bases are TGTGCCAGCAGTTTAAGCGTTGCTCCGAGGAGTATGTTTTCACCCCTCCACTTT. It encodes CASSLSVAPRSMFSPLHF.

This chain joins TRBV28 and TRBJ2-1; 10 bases are a match to TRBD2. The CDR3 consists of 16 residues. Germline loops: CDR1 MDHEN, CDR2 SYDVKM. The J segment lost 2 bases and the V segment lost 8 bases, leaving 9 bases of the junction unmatched. The CDR3 region has the DNA TGTGCCAGCGGAAGAGGACTAGCGGTCCCCTACAATGAGCAGTTCTTC. This encodes CASGRGLAVPYNEQFF.

This clone occurred once. This specimen includes other DNA sequences encoding the same CDR3. The J gene is TRBJ1-5, the V gene TRBV27, with unresolved D. This CDR3 has 12 amino acids. Trimming left V 2 bases short and J 4 bases short, with 3 bases between. The germline CDR1 and CDR2 sequences are MNHEY and SMNVEV (reference sequence). Here the CDR3 reads CASSLPNQPQHF. The DNA of the CDR3 is TGTGCCAGCAGTTTACCAAATCAGCCCCAGCATTTT.

The rearrangement uses TRBV7-9 and TRBJ2-1, with 8 bases fitting TRBD2. The V and J ends lost 5 bases and 8 bases, in that order; junction bases with no gene match: 8. The CDR3 loop spans 14 amino acids. CDR1 and CDR2 from the germline V gene are SEHNR and FQNEAQ (reference sequence). CDR3 nucleotides: TGTGCCAGCAGCCCCGGAGCGGGAGTCTATGAGCAGTTCTTC. Translated, it gives CASSPGAGVYEQFF.

The rearrangement uses TRBV9 and TRBJ2-7, with D perhaps matching TRBD1 or TRBD2 (5 bases each). Trimming pared 0 bases from V and 1 base from J, leaving 11 bases between. Germline CDR1 SGDLS, CDR2 YYNGEE. The CDR3 has 15 amino acids. In nucleotides, the CDR3 is TGTGCCAGCAGCGTAGGGGACGGCGTGTCCTACGAGCAGTACTTC. It is translated as CASSVGDGVSYEQYF.

The chain has TRBV7-3 and TRBJ2-2, with no clear D. CDR3 length equals 14 residues. Looked up from germline, CDR1 is SGHTA and CDR2 is FQGTGA. The V end was cut by 4 bases, the J end by 2 bases, with 8 bases between. Here the CDR3 reads CASSSNINTGELFF. The DNA of the CDR3 is TGTGCCAGCAGCTCTAATATAAACACCGGGGAGCTGTTTTTT.

The gene calls are TRBV7-9 and TRBJ1-4, with unresolved D. CDR1 and CDR2 (germline): SEHNR, FQNEAQ (reference sequence). The V and J ends lost 6 bases and 7 bases respectively, with 9 bases between them. This CDR3 contains 12 residues. The chain's CDR3 is CASSQSGEKLFF. Written as DNA, the CDR3 is TGTGCCAGCAGTCAAAGCGGTGAAAAACTGTTTTTT.

CDR3 loop: CASSLTASSGNTIYF. The CDR3 coding sequence is TGTGCCAGTAGTCTGACAGCTAGCTCTGGAAACACCATATATTTT. The chain is built from TRBV19 and TRBJ1-3, with D possibly matching TRBD1 (5 bases). This CDR3 is built from 15 residues. Germline-derived CDR1 and CDR2 are LNHDA and SQIVND (reference sequence). Trimming removed 5 bases from V and 0 bases from J, with 11 bases in between.